This entry describes one T cell receptor beta chain. This clonotype was counted between two and nine times. The antigen this receptor binds is unknown. It has no much larger one-base neighbor in the sample; base qualities were not kept. The CDR3 holds 15 amino acids from the cysteine to the phenylalanine. Here the CDR3 DNA is all that survives: 45 bases in frame from base 1. Reading the germline V gene (reference sequence) gives CDR1 MNHEY and CDR2 SMNVEV. The germline V end is reduced by 4 bases and the J end by 6 bases; junction bases left unmatched: 5. The study was a case-control design nested within a healthcare worker cohort in London, UK, with weekly nasopharyngeal swab PCR tests and blood sampling. Healthcare workers were recruited during the week of the UK lockdown, between 23 and 31 March 2020, and followed weekly for up to roughly 15 weeks. This record belongs to a study of early T cells in non-severe SARS-CoV-2 infection (dated by TCRdb to the early 2020s). Concerning the study at large: Because TCR sequencing relied on bulk RNA taken from unsorted whole blood, pairing of alpha and beta chains was not possible. The paper's findings and limits, for the study overall: VDJdb matching was skewed toward anti-spike CD8 responses, so virus-specific expansions were likely underestimated and private and CD4 specificities were missed.

The method behind the library was 5' RACE. Sequencing was carried out with a NextSeq 500. In the TCR library protocol, unique molecular identifiers were attached to individual cDNA molecules to correct for PCR bias and sequencing error. Both TCR alpha and beta chains were sequenced, and tight co-correlation was observed between alpha and beta sequence abundances in each sample. In the paper's pipeline: V gene, J gene and CDR3 annotation of TCR sequences was performed with Decombinator V4. Expanded TCRs were defined as changing significantly between any two time points under a Poisson model with p below 0.0001. TCR abundances were normalised to the total number of TCRs sequenced in each sample and reported as counts per million. TRAV1-2 paired with TRAJ12, TRAJ20 or TRAJ33 defined MAIT TCRs, while TRAV10 paired with TRAJ18 defined iNKT TCRs. VDJdb, accessed 1 November 2021, was searched for CMV, EBV and SARS-CoV-2 annotated TCRs, excluding TCRs annotated for multiple antigens. TCRdb reran the public reads through fastp at Q25 and MiXCR, keeping productive beta chains. Each entry merges the rows of one CDR3 protein and shows their most common DNA and genes. TCRdb, not the authors, supplied the V and J calls. The sample table records tens of thousands of distinct CDR3 sequences; around 13% of these occur just once. The ten largest clones take up under 8% of the sample.

The chain employs TRBV27 and TRBJ1-6, with TRBD1 identical over 8 junction bases. The receptor was derived from an adult who was a healthcare worker with PCR-confirmed SARS-CoV-2 infection or an uninfected control (not recorded which). Material: whole blood. CDR3 reads: CASSSTGGSNSPLHF. The DNA sequence is given as TGTGCCAGCAGTTCCACAGGGGGTAGTAATTCACCCCTCCACTTT.